These 27 T cell receptor beta chains originate from one sample sequenced in a study of T cell changes during pregnancy in multiple sclerosis. Using immunoSEQ multiplex PCR, the repertoire was profiled, and TCRdb retains in-frame clones only, with some absent. This sample carries around 69,000 clones, approximately 90% of them seen once, and the ten largest clones take roughly 1.5%. The specimen was peripheral blood, collected in the third trimester of pregnancy. These receptors were taken from a female donor with multiple sclerosis, enrolled in a pregnancy study.

The DNA of the CDR3 is TGTGCCAGCAGCGTAGTCCAGGGGGCTGTCACCGGGGAGCTGTTTTTT. Protein product: CASSVVQGAVTGELFF. The rearrangement uses TRBV9 and TRBJ2-2, with 8 bases aligning to TRBD1. With V trimmed by 0 bases and J by 4 bases, 5 bases remained unmatched. In germline, CDR1 is SGDLS, CDR2 YYNGEE. The CDR3 is 16 amino acids.

The chain joins TRBV2 to TRBJ1-1; D possibly corresponds to TRBD1 (6 bases). V gave up 8 bases and J gave up 1 base, with 14 bases separating them. The CDR3 consists of 14 residues. The germline CDR1 and CDR2 sequences are SNHLY and FYNNEI. The CDR3 DNA reads TGTGCCAGCGGAATTAAACAGGGGAACACTGAAGCTTTCTTT. It translates to CASGIKQGNTEAFF.

This clone was seen once. The chain is built from TRBV4-1 and TRBJ1-2, with 7 bases lining up with TRBD1. The germline V gene encodes CDR1 MGHRA and CDR2 YSYEKL. V lost 1 base, J lost 8 bases, and 4 bases stayed unmatched. There are 13 residues in the CDR3. The CDR3 here is CASSQVGGRGYTF. DNA of the CDR3: TGCGCCAGCAGCCAAGTAGGGGGCAGAGGCTACACCTTC.

This chain uses TRBV13 with TRBJ2-5; TRBD1 matches at 8 bases. CDR1 is PRHDT and CDR2 is FYEKMQ in the germline V gene (reference sequence). Losses at the gene ends were 5 bases for V and 4 bases for J; bases not matched to a gene: 12. This CDR3 region has 16 residues. CDR3 DNA: TGTGCCAGCAGCCCCCTTGGACAGGGAGAAGCAGAGACCCAGTACTTC. Translated, it gives CASSPLGQGEAETQYF.

This chain uses TRBV9 with TRBJ1-6, with 11 bases lining up with TRBD1. Germline loops: CDR1 SGDLS, CDR2 YYNGEE. This CDR3 spans 14 amino acids. V gave up 3 bases and J gave up 10 bases; unmatched junction bases: 3. CDR3 sequence reads: CASSAGQGDSPLHF. The DNA of the CDR3 is TGTGCCAGCAGCGCGGGACAGGGGGACTCACCCCTCCACTTT.

This sequence joins TRBV5-1 and TRBJ2-7; TRBD2 is a possible D gene (5 bases). The germline V gene encodes CDR1 SGHRS and CDR2 YFSETQ. V lost 5 bases and J 4 bases, leaving 13 bases between the germline ends. This CDR3 comprises 13 residues. The CDR3 DNA is TGCGCCAGCAGTTCTCTACGGGGTTACGAGCAGTACTTC. Protein sequence: CASSSLRGYEQYF.

CDR3 coding DNA: TGTGCCAGCAGCCCCGGGACACCTACCGATACCTACGAGCAGTACTTC. Its protein is CASSPGTPTDTYEQYF. The J gene is TRBJ2-7, the V gene TRBV11-2, with D maybe TRBD1 (6 bases). The germline CDR1 and CDR2 sequences are SGHAT and FQNNGV. The germline V and J ends were trimmed by 5 bases and 2 bases, with 19 bases remaining between them. The CDR3 spans 16 residues.

V and J are TRBV28 and TRBJ1-2, with 8 bases matching TRBD1. The CDR3 consists of 16 residues. CDR1 is MDHEN and CDR2 is SYDVKM in the germline V gene. Trimming cost V 6 bases and J 1 base; bases outside gene matches: 10. CDR3 nucleotides: TGTGCCAGCAGCAAACTCGGGACAGGCCATAACTATGGCTACACCTTC. Translation gives CASSKLGTGHNYGYTF.

The rearrangement joins TRBV7-9 to TRBJ1-1; unclear D gene. V was trimmed by 5 bases and J by 1 base, leaving 8 bases between them. The CDR3 runs to 13 residues. Germline V gives CDR1 SEHNR, CDR2 FQNEAQ (reference sequence). The CDR3 spells CASSERRNTEAFF. CDR3 coding DNA: TGTGCCAGCAGCGAACGTAGGAACACTGAAGCTTTCTTT.

The chain links TRBV19 to TRBJ1-1; no clear D gene. CDR1 is LNHDA and CDR2 is SQIVND in the germline V gene (reference sequence). With 3 bases removed from V and 7 bases from J, the gap between germline ends came to 9 bases. The CDR3 runs 12 residues. This CDR3 reads CASSMRGLEAFF. CDR3 coding DNA: TGTGCCAGTAGTATGAGAGGGCTTGAAGCTTTCTTT.

J is TRBJ1-1 and V is TRBV5-6; maybe TRBD1 (5 bases). The V end was cut by 1 base, the J end by 4 bases, with 14 bases between. CDR3 length: 15 amino acids. Germline V lookup: CDR1 SGHDT, CDR2 YYEEEE. The CDR3 region has the DNA TGTGCCAGCAGCTTGCGGGAGAGGGGCCGCACTGAAGCTTTCTTT. Protein product: CASSLRERGRTEAFF.

V is TRBV2 and J is TRBJ2-3; possibly TRBD1 for D (5 bases). Germline CDR1 and CDR2: SNHLY and FYNNEI. V dropped 6 bases and J dropped 4 bases, with 14 bases sitting between them. The CDR3 runs to 14 residues. The CDR3 nucleotides are TGTGCCAGCAGCGCCTCTACGACAGCAGATACGCAGTATTTT. It codes for CASSASTTADTQYF.

This chain uses TRBV6-6 with TRBJ1-6; 10 nucleotides align to TRBD1. In germline, CDR1 is MNHNY, CDR2 SVGAGI (reference sequence). This CDR3 comprises 16 residues. Losses at the gene ends were 2 bases for V and 14 bases for J; bases not matched to a gene: 12. The CDR3 protein is CASSYDRTGGWRTLHF. The CDR3 bases are TGTGCCAGCAGTTACGACCGGACAGGGGGATGGAGAACCCTCCACTTT.

The chain uses TRBV2 and TRBJ2-3; D is perhaps TRBD1 (5 bases). Germline V gives CDR1 SNHLY, CDR2 FYNNEI. The CDR3 covers 12 residues. V lost 2 bases, J lost 11 bases, and 11 bases lay in between. The CDR3 sequence: CASSELGAGQYF. CDR3 nucleotides: TGTGCCAGCAGTGAATTAGGGGCAGGGCAGTATTTT.

The J gene is TRBJ1-3, the V gene TRBV7-3, with D unclear. CDR1 is SGHTA, CDR2 FQGTGA, per germline. V was pared by 5 bases and J by 4 bases, with 9 bases between. The CDR3 is 13 amino acids. The CDR3 is CASSPPSGNTIYF. The DNA for the CDR3 is TGTGCCAGCAGCCCCCCGAGCGGAAACACCATATATTTT. The variable domain in full, with the rest retrieved from reference TRBV7-3 and TRBJ1-3, is GAGVSQTPSNKVTEKGKYVELRCDPISGHTALYWYRQSLGQGPEFLIYFQGTGAADDSGLPNDRFFAVRPEGSVSTLKIQRTERGDSAVYLCASSPPSGNTIYFGEGSWLTVV.

V gene TRBV7-9 combines with J gene TRBJ1-1; no clear D. V was shortened by 4 bases and J by 2 bases, with 17 bases between the two germline ends. This CDR3 spans 16 amino acids. CDR1 and CDR2 from the germline V gene are SEHNR and FQNEAQ (reference sequence). The CDR3: CASSSPIRDTNTEAFF. The DNA of the CDR3 is TGTGCCAGCAGCTCCCCCATCCGGGATACTAACACTGAAGCTTTCTTT.

The chain links TRBV28 to TRBJ2-2; D possibly corresponds to TRBD1 (6 bases). The CDR3 has 15 residues. CDR1 and CDR2 from the germline V gene are MDHEN and SYDVKM. V shed 2 bases and J shed 4 bases, with 11 bases lying between them. This chain's CDR3 is CASSLTDRITGELFF. For the CDR3, the DNA is TGTGCCAGCAGTTTAACCGACAGGATCACCGGGGAGCTGTTTTTT.

The chain carries TRBV5-1 and TRBJ2-3; a possible D gene is TRBD1 (5 bases). The CDR3 consists of 14 residues. From germline, CDR1 is SGHRS and CDR2 YFSETQ. The V gene lost 0 bases and the J gene lost 8 bases, with 13 bases spanning the gap. CDR3 residues: CASSLEQWQGTQYF. The CDR3 DNA reads TGCGCCAGCAGCTTGGAACAATGGCAGGGTACGCAGTATTTT. The full variable domain, rest sourced from reference TRBV5-1 and TRBJ2-3, is KAGVTQTPRYLIKTRGQQVTLSCSPISGHRSVSWYQQTPGQGLQFLFEYFSETQRNKGNFPGRFSGRQFSNSRSEMNVSTLELGDSALYLCASSLEQWQGTQYFGPGTRLTVL.

The rearrangement joins TRBV5-6 to TRBJ1-3; D not certain. CDR1 and CDR2 from the germline V gene are SGHDT and YYEEEE. V lost 4 bases, J lost 0 bases, and 8 bases lay in between. The CDR3 has 14 amino acids. The CDR3 DNA sequence: TGTGCCAGCAGCCTGCAGGTCTCTGGAAACACCATATATTTT. Translating it yields CASSLQVSGNTIYF.

The chain joins TRBV2 to TRBJ2-5; unclear D gene. V was trimmed by 8 bases and J by 2 bases, leaving 12 bases between them. The CDR3 consists of 13 residues. From germline, CDR1 is SNHLY and CDR2 FYNNEI. The CDR3, as DNA: TGTGCCAGCGTCATCAGGTTACAAGAGACCCAGTACTTC. It is translated as CASVIRLQETQYF. The whole variable domain, remainder taken from reference TRBV2 and TRBJ2-5, is EPEVTQTPSHQVTQMGQEVILRCVPISNHLYFYWYRQILGQKVEFLVSFYNNEISEKSEIFDDQFSVERPDGSNFTLKIRSTKLEDSAMYFCASVIRLQETQYFGPGTRLLVL.

As DNA, the CDR3 is TGTGCCAGCAGCGCAGGGGTCGACTATGGCTACACCTTC. This gives the protein CASSAGVDYGYTF. The genes are TRBV2 and TRBJ1-2; D might be TRBD1 (6 bases). This CDR3 is built from 13 residues. In germline, CDR1 is SNHLY, CDR2 FYNNEI. The V gene lost 6 bases and the J gene lost 3 bases, with 11 bases spanning the gap.

The chain carries TRBV7-6 and TRBJ2-3, with 7 bases that match TRBD2. Germline-derived CDR1 and CDR2 are SGHVS and FNYEAQ. V lost 3 bases to trimming and J lost 6 bases; unmatched junction nucleotides: 9. The CDR3 is 15 amino acids. For the CDR3, the DNA is TGTGCCAGCAGCTTTCTGTGGGGGGGTAAGGATACGCAGTATTTT. Protein product: CASSFLWGGKDTQYF.

This clone was seen a single time. The V gene is TRBV7-9, the J gene TRBJ2-1; the match to TRBD2 covers 9 bases. Unmatched junction bases numbered 6, after V lost 1 base and J lost 5 bases. CDR3 length: 16 amino acids. Germline V gives CDR1 SEHNR, CDR2 FQNEAQ (reference sequence). The CDR3 protein is CASSLGLAGTHNEQFF. As DNA, the CDR3 is TGTGCCAGCAGCTTAGGTCTAGCGGGGACCCACAATGAGCAGTTCTTC. The variable domain in full, completed from reference TRBV7-9 and TRBJ2-1, reads DTGVSQNPRHKITKRGQNVTFRCDPISEHNRLYWYRQTLGQGPEFLTYFQNEAQLEKSRLLSDRFSAERPKGSFSTLEIQRTEQGDSAMYLCASSLGLAGTHNEQFFGPGTRLTVL.

The CDR3 sequence is CASRGTAGTEAFF. The CDR3 coding sequence is TGTGCCAGTAGGGGGACAGCCGGCACTGAAGCTTTCTTT. The V call is TRBV19, the J call TRBJ1-1; 7 bases map to TRBD1. This CDR3 contains 13 residues. CDR1 is LNHDA and CDR2 is SQIVND in the germline V gene (reference sequence). J lost 4 bases, V lost 6 bases, and 5 bases had no gene match.

This CDR3 reads CASSIDPGGKTGELFF. CDR3 DNA sequence: TGTGCCAGTAGTATAGATCCGGGAGGAAAAACCGGGGAGCTGTTTTTT. The chain has TRBV19 and TRBJ2-2; 7 bases align to TRBD2. V trimming: 0 bases; J trimming: 5 bases; junction bases outside the gene matches: 6. This CDR3 region has 16 residues. Germline V lookup: CDR1 LNHDA, CDR2 SQIVND (reference sequence).

The J gene is TRBJ1-3, the V gene TRBV5-4; D is possibly TRBD1 (5 bases). The CDR3 is 15 amino acids. V lost 3 bases and J lost 3, with 13 bases in between. Looked up from germline, CDR1 is SGHNT and CDR2 is YYREEE (reference sequence). The DNA for the CDR3 is TGTGCCAGCAGCTCCTCCCGGGACTTTGGAAACACCATATATTTT. Translating it yields CASSSSRDFGNTIYF.

This chain connects TRBV19 to TRBJ2-2; TRBD2 aligns across 11 bases. Germline CDR1 LNHDA, CDR2 SQIVND (reference sequence). The CDR3 has 15 residues. V lost 6 bases to trimming and J lost 7 bases; unmatched junction nucleotides: 7. DNA of the CDR3: TGTGCCAGTAGCCCCCGACTAGCGGGGTACGGGGAGCTGTTTTTT. Its translation is CASSPRLAGYGELFF.